The clone carrying this TCR beta chain was seen ten or more times. The J segment lost 14 bases and the V segment lost 4 bases, leaving 8 bases of the junction unmatched. The CDR3 totals 12 residues. Looked up from germline, CDR1 is SGHRS and CDR2 is YFSETQ. This entry comes from a study of T-cell reconstitution after alpha-beta-depleted transplantation in children. Molecular barcoding with unique molecular identifiers was used for the TCRbeta library. TCRdb re-analysed the PCR reads in MiXCR, keeping a single row per CDR3 protein. The repertoire consists of roughly 220,000 distinct CDR3 sequences, with more than 10% occurring once and the leading ten covering about 2.6%.

This specimen consisted of PBMCs from the stem cell graft donor, obtained from the stem cell graft. This receptor was obtained from a human donor who donated a stem cell graft to a child with acute lymphoblastic leukemia. The chain has TRBV5-1 and TRBJ2-3; TRBD1 agrees at 9 bases. CDR3 residues: CASSRDRAIRYF. The CDR3 DNA reads TGCGCCAGCAGCCGGGACAGGGCAATTCGGTATTTT.